Listed here is a single TCR beta chain. This clone came up once. Its antigen has not been determined. Base qualities are not recorded, but no much larger clone differs from it by a single base. The source of the sample is a study of shared T cell receptors in the human thymus (dated by TCRdb to the early 2020s). Looking at the study overall: The study examined how the human thymus generates shared, self-reactive T-cell receptor alpha chains.

The library was built by means of the immunoSEQ multiplex PCR assay. The table was pulled from immuneACCESS by TCRdb, which kept in-frame rearrangements only. Such tables lose some clones; where checked, under half of the loss comes from unresolved V genes, and the rest has no known cause. The sample table lists hundreds of thousands of clones, 70% to 90% of them with a count of one. The top ten hold 0.0094% of the sample. From the cysteine up to the phenylalanine, the CDR3 has a length of 16 residues. Only the CDR3 portion is preserved as DNA: 48 bases, with reading frame beginning at the first base. The germline V gene specifies SGDLS as CDR1 and YYNGEE as CDR2. For this chain, trimming is 5 bases at the V end and 5 bases at the J end, and the number of junction bases without a gene match is 8. The sample also formed part of further work on human thymus T cells. The second study reports: The donors were immunologically healthy infants in Finland who had open corrective cardiac surgery for congenital heart defects. Thymus tissue was obtained as surgical resects removed during corrective cardiac surgery. Biased V and J gene segment usage appeared to be present in both thymic and peripheral blood repertoires. Highly overlapping thymic TCR repertoires among unrelated individuals were reported in the related research. The study characterized TCR alpha and beta repertoires from about 8 infant thymus samples and a few related peripheral blood samples. Donor ages ranged from roughly 6 to 250 days, and the cohort comprised roughly 6 male and two female infants. Thymocytes were released mechanically from tissue and stored at -70 °C as pellets of about 8.5-31 million cells. Genomic DNA was extracted from frozen cell pellets with a QIAsymphony instrument. The immunoSEQ multiplex PCR assay was used to amplify the TCRB and TCRAD loci from a standardized amount of quality-controlled genomic DNA. Amplicons spanned the V(D)J region at a length sufficient to cover the CDR3 and identify V and J genes. The amplicons were sequenced on an Illumina platform via the commercial immunoSEQ service. Primer bias and sequencing errors were corrected as previously described, and TCRAD and TCRB were defined on the basis of the IMGT database. The repertoires were analysed using immunoSEQ Analyzer 3.0 and VDJTools for basic statistics, V/J segment usage, diversity estimates, rarefaction and pairwise overlap. Chao1, ChaoE, Efron-Thisted, Shannon and inverse Simpson indices were used to estimate diversity, which was also estimated on datasets down-sampled to the smallest sample. For repertoire overlap, CDR3 nucleotide sequence, V gene and J gene had to match strictly, and clustering was done by Jaccard-based multidimensional scaling. On average, thymus samples gave about 810,000 unique TCRB clonotypes, whereas blood samples gave approximately 84,000.

The chain uses TRBV9 and TRBJ2-1; 12 central nucleotides agree with TRBD2. The specimen sequenced was thymocytes. The sequence was collected from a boy under two years old with a congenital heart defect. Donor details come from another sample of the same person, matched by shared clones. The nucleotide sequence reads as follows: TGTGCCAGCAGTATTAAGACTAGCGGGAGCGACAATGAGCAGTTCTTC. This sequence encodes CASSIKTSGSDNEQFF.